Each of the 21 T cell receptor beta chains below was sequenced from the same sample in a study of cytomegalovirus exposure and HLA in healthy donors. Researchers ran the PCR with 60 Vbeta and 13 Jbeta primers. The table came from immunoSEQ multiplex PCR; TCRdb's copy has only in-frame clones and leaves some out. In the table there are about 62,000 clones, about 81% of which are singletons. Sequencing was performed on PBMCs. All receptors derive from a woman aged 30 to 39 in good health and CMV-seronegative.

J is TRBJ2-3 and V is TRBV5-1; D might be TRBD2 (5 bases). Trimming stripped 3 bases from V and 3 bases from J, with 8 bases between. The CDR3 is 13 residues long. Germline V gene sequence: CDR1 SGHRS, CDR2 YFSETQ. The CDR3 here is CASSYGGTDTQYF. DNA of the CDR3: TGCGCCAGCAGCTACGGCGGGACAGATACGCAGTATTTT.

The V call is TRBV5-1, the J call TRBJ2-1; TRBD2 aligns across 7 bases. The V gene's germline CDR1 is SGHRS and CDR2 YFSETQ. V was clipped by 1 base and J by 1 base; unmatched bases: 2. The CDR3 runs 15 residues. CDR3 bases: TGCGCCAGCAGCTTGTCTAGCGGATCCTACAATGAGCAGTTCTTC. The encoded protein is CASSLSSGSYNEQFF.

The rearrangement uses TRBV2 and TRBJ1-3; a weak D match, TRBD2 (6 bases). The J call may be incorrect, as the DNA end agrees better with TRBJ2-2. The CDR3 sequence is 14 residues long. CDR1 is SNHLY and CDR2 is FYNNEI in the germline V gene. The CDR3 loop is CASRVAVNTGELFF. The CDR3 bases are TGTGCCAGCAGGGTAGCGGTTAACACCGGGGAGCTGTTTTTT.

This chain joins TRBV19 and TRBJ2-1; D possibly corresponds to TRBD2 (6 bases). This CDR3 has 17 residues. Germline CDR1 is LNHDA and CDR2 is SQIVND (reference sequence). The V and J ends lost 1 base and 7 bases respectively, with 20 bases between them. The DNA of the CDR3 is TGTGCCAGTAGTATAGCGGCAGGACTACCTCTCGGGAATGAGCAGTTCTTC. It codes for CASSIAAGLPLGNEQFF. The full variable domain, with the rest looked up from reference TRBV19 and TRBJ2-1, is DGGITQSPKYLFRKEGQNVTLSCEQNLNHDAMYWYRQDPGQGLRLIYYSQIVNDFQKGDIAEGYSVSREKKESFPLTVTSAQKNPTAFYLCASSIAAGLPLGNEQFFGPGTRLTVL.

The chain combines TRBV4-1 with TRBJ1-6; D gene uncertain. V lost 6 bases and J lost 0, with 21 bases in between. This CDR3 contains 19 residues. Looked up from germline, CDR1 is MGHRA and CDR2 is YSYEKL. This chain's CDR3 is CASSQVITQPSSYNSPLHF. The CDR3 DNA reads as TGCGCCAGCAGTCAGGTTATCACACAGCCGAGCTCCTATAATTCACCCCTCCACTTT.

The J gene is TRBJ2-1, the V gene TRBV5-6; D might be TRBD2 (5 bases). Germline V gene data show CDR1 as SGHDT and CDR2 as YYEEEE. This CDR3 has 12 amino acids. The V and J ends lost 0 bases and 10 bases respectively, with 8 bases between them. CDR3 sequence (DNA): TGTGCCAGCAGCTTGGACGGAGGCGAGCAGTTCTTC. Residues: CASSLDGGEQFF.

In this sample, this clone turned up a few times. The rearrangement links TRBV27 to TRBJ1-2; 7 bases agree with TRBD1. The CDR3 is made up of 17 amino acids. Germline V gene sequence: CDR1 MNHEY, CDR2 SMNVEV (reference sequence). V was pared by 6 bases and J by 2 bases, with 15 bases of the junction left unmatched. CDR3 loop: CASRGGDSGGRNYGYTF. CDR3 in DNA: TGTGCCAGCAGGGGTGGGGACAGCGGCGGCCGCAACTATGGCTACACCTTC.

This clone was seen a few times. This chain uses TRBV9 with TRBJ1-4, with D perhaps matching TRBD1 (5 bases). Germline CDR1 is SGDLS and CDR2 is YYNGEE. The germline V and J ends were trimmed by 4 bases and 5 bases, with 15 bases remaining between them. The CDR3 has 15 amino acids. The CDR3 here is CASSPNPGINEKLFF. In nucleotides, the CDR3 is TGTGCCAGCAGCCCTAACCCAGGGATCAATGAAAAACTGTTTTTT.

The chain joins TRBV7-9 to TRBJ2-1, with 7 nucleotides matching TRBD2. Per germline, CDR1 SEHNR and CDR2 FQNEAQ (reference sequence). V gave up 3 bases and J gave up 8 bases; unmatched junction bases: 7. The length of the CDR3 is 14 residues. CDR3 DNA sequence: TGTGCCAGCAGCTTCTGGCGGGAGAGTGATGAGCAGTTCTTC. Its translation is CASSFWRESDEQFF.

This chain joins TRBV15 and TRBJ1-3; TRBD1 aligns across 7 bases. The junction had 6 bases not matched to a gene; V was cut back by 3 bases and J by 1 base. The CDR3 length is 16 residues. Germline CDR1 is LNHNV and CDR2 is YYDKDF (reference sequence). The chain's CDR3 is CATSSPRGTSGNTIYF. The CDR3 nucleotides read TGTGCCACCAGCAGTCCCAGGGGGACATCTGGAAACACCATATATTTT.

In nucleotides, the CDR3 is TGCAGCGTCCCGGGTGGAGATACGCAGTATTTT. This encodes CSVPGGDTQYF. The chain combines TRBV29-1 with TRBJ2-3; D is undetermined. The length of the CDR3 is 11 residues. Germline-derived CDR1 and CDR2 are SQVTM and ANQGSEA. Trimming removed 6 bases at V and 5 bases at J, with 9 bases between.

This chain links TRBV5-5 with TRBJ2-3, with D possibly matching TRBD2 (6 bases). The ends were cut back, 2 bases at V and 2 bases at J, with 12 bases in the middle. Germline values: CDR1 SGHKS, CDR2 YYEKEE (reference sequence). The CDR3 is 15 amino acids. The CDR3 loop is CASSFVSGDTDTQYF. DNA of the CDR3: TGTGCCAGCAGCTTTGTTAGCGGAGACACAGATACGCAGTATTTT. Filled out from reference TRBV5-5 and TRBJ2-3, the complete variable domain reads DAGVTQSPTHLIKTRGQQVTLRCSPISGHKSVSWYQQVLGQGPQFIFQYYEKEERGRGNFPDRFSARQFPNYSSELNVNALLLGDSALYLCASSFVSGDTDTQYFGPGTRLTVL.

This sequence joins TRBV19 and TRBJ2-1; 9 bases map to TRBD1. The germline V gene has CDR1 LNHDA and CDR2 SQIVND (reference sequence). Trimming took 0 bases from V and 8 from J; bases not matched to a gene: 8. There are 16 residues in the CDR3. The CDR3 DNA reads TGTGCCAGTAGTATAGATTTAGGGACAGGGAGGGATGAGCAGTTCTTC. This encodes CASSIDLGTGRDEQFF. Full variable domain (remainder filled in from reference TRBV19 and TRBJ2-1): DGGITQSPKYLFRKEGQNVTLSCEQNLNHDAMYWYRQDPGQGLRLIYYSQIVNDFQKGDIAEGYSVSREKKESFPLTVTSAQKNPTAFYLCASSIDLGTGRDEQFFGPGTRLTVL.

In this sample, this clone turned up once. CDR3 in amino acids: CASSSGLAGGLSYNEQFF. The CDR3 region has the DNA TGTGCCAGCAGCTCGGGACTAGCGGGGGGCCTTTCCTACAATGAGCAGTTCTTC. The chain is built from TRBV11-3 and TRBJ2-1, with 15 bases fitting TRBD2. The CDR3 is 18 amino acids. Germline V CDR1 and CDR2: SGHNT, YENEEA. Unmatched junction bases numbered 5, after V lost 4 bases and J lost 1 base.

This rearrangement joins TRBV6-4 to TRBJ2-7, with no clear D. CDR3 length: 12 amino acids. Germline CDR1 and CDR2: MRHNA and SNTAGT. The V end lost 4 bases, the J end lost 6 bases, and 10 bases lay between the germline ends. CDR3 residues: CASSGPSGEQYF. CDR3 sequence (DNA): TGTGCCAGCAGTGGCCCCTCCGGCGAGCAGTACTTC.

The V gene is TRBV25-1, the J gene TRBJ1-1; D perhaps matches TRBD1 (6 bases). The CDR3 covers 13 residues. Germline CDR1 reads MGHDK; CDR2 reads SYGVNS. Trimming removed 7 bases at V and 1 base at J, with 10 bases between. The CDR3: CASKGTPNTEAFF. The CDR3 nucleotides read TGTGCCAGCAAAGGGACACCGAACACTGAAGCTTTCTTT. Drawing the rest from reference TRBV25-1 and TRBJ1-1, the complete variable domain is EADIYQTPRYLVIGTGKKITLECSQTMGHDKMYWYQQDPGMELHLIHYSYGVNSTEKGDLSSESTVSRIRTEHFPLTLESARPSHTSQYLCASKGTPNTEAFFGQGTRLTVV.

This sequence joins TRBV5-6 and TRBJ2-3, with 10 bases that match TRBD2. The CDR3 has 14 residues. Germline V gene data show CDR1 as SGHDT and CDR2 as YYEEEE. V was pared by 5 bases and J by 4 bases, with 4 bases of the junction left unmatched. In DNA, the CDR3 is TGTGCCAGCAGTTTGAGCGGGAGGGCAGATACGCAGTATTTT. Translation: CASSLSGRADTQYF.

The chain uses TRBV2 and TRBJ2-3; D perhaps matches TRBD2 (6 bases). V was clipped by 6 bases and J by 3 bases, with 7 bases between them. Germline CDR1 SNHLY, CDR2 FYNNEI. The CDR3 runs to 12 residues. In DNA form, the CDR3 reads TGTGCCAGCAGGGGACTTACAGATACGCAGTATTTT. Residues: CASRGLTDTQYF.

The chain uses TRBV9 and TRBJ2-7, with a possible D match to TRBD1 (6 bases). The germline V gene has CDR1 SGDLS and CDR2 YYNGEE. The CDR3 contains 14 residues. Trimming took 3 bases from V and 1 from J, leaving 11 bases between them. Here the CDR3 DNA reads TGTGCCAGCAGCGGCCGGGACACTTCCTACGAGCAGTACTTC. Translated: CASSGRDTSYEQYF.

This sequence joins TRBV27 and TRBJ2-1; the D gene is possibly TRBD2 (5 bases). Trimming shortened V by 6 bases and J by 10 bases, and 13 bases separated the two germline ends. Germline CDR1 MNHEY, CDR2 SMNVEV (reference sequence). CDR3 length: 12 amino acids. The CDR3 reads CASSQTSYEQFF. CDR3 nucleotides: TGTGCCAGCAGCCAAACTAGTTACGAGCAGTTCTTC.

The V call is TRBV28, the J call TRBJ2-1; D is uncertain. This CDR3 is built from 15 residues. V lost 3 bases and J lost 0, with 9 bases in between. Per germline, CDR1 MDHEN and CDR2 SYDVKM. The CDR3 DNA sequence: TGTGCCAGCAGTTTGGTGGGCTTCTCCTACAATGAGCAGTTCTTC. Amino acid sequence: CASSLVGFSYNEQFF.